This T cell receptor beta chain was captured by sequencing in a study of T cells after somatic rescue of genetic block. Method: immunoSEQ multiplex PCR; TCRdb's copy keeps in-frame clones and lacks some. In the table there are tens of thousands of clones, 85% to 95% of which are singletons. CDR3 size: 14 residues. Trimming took 4 bases from V and 0 from J, leaving 7 bases between them. From germline, CDR1 is SNHLY and CDR2 FYNNEI. This chain links TRBV2 with TRBJ2-4; D remains ambiguous. Material: peripheral blood mononuclear cells (PBMCs). This sequence originates from a middle-aged man. The CDR3 reads CASSGDLAKNIQYF. CDR3 bases: TGTGCCAGCAGTGGGGATCTAGCCAAAAACATTCAGTACTTC.